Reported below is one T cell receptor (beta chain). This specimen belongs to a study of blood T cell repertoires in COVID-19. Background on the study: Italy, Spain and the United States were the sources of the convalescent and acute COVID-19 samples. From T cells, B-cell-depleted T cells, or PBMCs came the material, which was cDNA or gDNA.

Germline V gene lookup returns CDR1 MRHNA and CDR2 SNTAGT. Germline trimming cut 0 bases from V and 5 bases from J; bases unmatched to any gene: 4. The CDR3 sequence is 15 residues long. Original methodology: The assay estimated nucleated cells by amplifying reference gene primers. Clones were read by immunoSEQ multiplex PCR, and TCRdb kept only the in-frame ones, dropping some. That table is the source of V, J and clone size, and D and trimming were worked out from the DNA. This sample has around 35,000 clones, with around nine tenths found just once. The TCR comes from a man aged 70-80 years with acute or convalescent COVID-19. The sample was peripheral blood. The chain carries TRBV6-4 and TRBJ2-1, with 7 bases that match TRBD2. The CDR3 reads CASSDSSAGDNEQFF. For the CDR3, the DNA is TGTGCCAGCAGTGACTCGAGCGCGGGAGACAATGAGCAGTTCTTC.